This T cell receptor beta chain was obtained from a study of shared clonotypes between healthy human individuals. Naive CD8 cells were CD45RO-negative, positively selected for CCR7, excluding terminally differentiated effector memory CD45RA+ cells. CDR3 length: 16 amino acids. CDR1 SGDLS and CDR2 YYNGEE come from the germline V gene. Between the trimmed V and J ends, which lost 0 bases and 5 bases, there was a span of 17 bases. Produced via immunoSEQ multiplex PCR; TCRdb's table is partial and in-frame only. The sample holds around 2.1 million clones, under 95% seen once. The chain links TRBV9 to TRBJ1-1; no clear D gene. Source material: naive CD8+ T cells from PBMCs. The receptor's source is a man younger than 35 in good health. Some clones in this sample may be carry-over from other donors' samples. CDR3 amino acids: CASSVARDRVGTEAFF. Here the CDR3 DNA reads TGTGCCAGCAGCGTAGCAAGGGATAGGGTTGGAACTGAAGCTTTCTTT. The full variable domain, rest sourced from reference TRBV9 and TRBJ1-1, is DSGVTQTPKHLITATGQRVTLRCSPRSGDLSVYWYQQSLDQGLQFLIQYYNGEERAKGNILERFSAQQFPDLHSELNLSSLELGDSALYFCASSVARDRVGTEAFFGQGTRLTVV.